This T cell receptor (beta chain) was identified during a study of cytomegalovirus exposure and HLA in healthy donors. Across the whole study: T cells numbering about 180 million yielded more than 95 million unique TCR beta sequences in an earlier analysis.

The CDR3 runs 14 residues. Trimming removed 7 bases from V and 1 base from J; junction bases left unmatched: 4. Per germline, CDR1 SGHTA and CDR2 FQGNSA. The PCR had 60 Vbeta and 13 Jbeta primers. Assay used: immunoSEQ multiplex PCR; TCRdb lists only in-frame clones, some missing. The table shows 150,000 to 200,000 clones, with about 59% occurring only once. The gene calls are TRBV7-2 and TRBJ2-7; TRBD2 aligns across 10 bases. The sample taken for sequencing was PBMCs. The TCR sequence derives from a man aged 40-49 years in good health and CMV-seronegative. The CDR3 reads CASTRTSGSYEQYF. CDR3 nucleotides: TGTGCCAGCACCCGGACTAGCGGATCCTACGAGCAGTACTTC. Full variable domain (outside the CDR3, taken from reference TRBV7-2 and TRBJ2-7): GAGVSQSPSNKVTEKGKDVELRCDPISGHTALYWYRQSLGQGLEFLIYFQGNSAPDKSGLPSDRFSAERTGGSVSTLTIQRTQQEDSAVYLCASTRTSGSYEQYFGPGTRLTVT.